The present TCR beta chain was sequenced within a study of blood T cell repertoires in COVID-19. Across the whole study: There were acute and convalescent COVID-19 samples, and they came from the United States, Italy and Spain.

V gave up 4 bases and J gave up 11 bases; unmatched junction bases: 6. Germline values: CDR1 SGHNT, CDR2 YENEEA. The CDR3 contains 13 residues. Clinical history reported by participants formed the basis on which cohorts were assigned. Method: immunoSEQ multiplex PCR; TCRdb's copy keeps in-frame clones and lacks some. The sample lists more than 200,000 clones, 70% to 85% occurring once. This chain links TRBV11-3 with TRBJ1-1, with TRBD1 identical over 11 bases. This receptor was obtained from a man between 60 and 75 years old who had recovered from COVID-19. Sequences were obtained from PBMCs or T cells enriched from blood (not recorded which). Here the CDR3 reads CASSSEGQGEAFF. The CDR3 bases are TGTGCCAGCAGCTCCGAGGGACAGGGGGAGGCTTTCTTT.